Presented here are 6 T cell receptor beta chains from one specimen sequenced in a study of OX40 agonist ivuxolimab in advanced cancers. TCRdb's table, derived via immunoSEQ multiplex PCR, lists solely in-frame clones and lacks some. The sample holds some 110,000 clones, just over 90% seen once. This specimen consisted of CD4+ or CD8+ T cells sorted from blood, obtained in a trial of the OX40 agonist ivuxolimab. Every receptor here comes from an adult with an advanced solid tumor such as melanoma, head and neck, liver or kidney cancer.

This clone has a handful of counts. The chain recombines TRBV2 with TRBJ1-1; TRBD1 aligns across 7 bases. Germline CDR1 reads SNHLY; CDR2 reads FYNNEI. V trimming: 5 bases; J trimming: 8 bases; junction bases outside the gene matches: 11. CDR3 size: 14 residues. CDR3 residues: CASSPRGGESEAFF. CDR3 DNA sequence: TGTGCCAGCAGTCCCAGGGGGGGGGAGTCGGAAGCTTTCTTT.

The genes are TRBV6-5 and TRBJ2-7; D gene uncertain. The V gene lost 4 bases and the J gene lost 7 bases, with 8 bases spanning the gap. Per the germline V gene, CDR1 is MNHEY and CDR2 is SVGAGI. There are 11 residues in the CDR3. The CDR3 sequence: CASSLAGEQYF. The CDR3 nucleotides read TGTGCCAGCAGTTTGGCTGGGGAGCAGTACTTC.

J is TRBJ1-4 and V is TRBV28; D not resolved. This CDR3 has 13 residues. V lost 3 bases, J lost 5 bases, and 7 bases lay in between. Germline CDR1 and CDR2: MDHEN and SYDVKM. CDR3 loop: CASSLSGNEKLFF. The CDR3 DNA reads TGTGCCAGCAGTTTGTCGGGGAATGAAAAACTGTTTTTT.

V gene TRBV19 combines with J gene TRBJ2-1, with 7 bases that match TRBD2. CDR3 size: 14 residues. V lost 7 bases to trimming and J lost 5 bases; unmatched junction nucleotides: 8. Germline CDR1 LNHDA, CDR2 SQIVND (reference sequence). Here the CDR3 reads CASNPSGKNNEQFF. Here the CDR3 DNA reads TGTGCCAGTAACCCTAGCGGTAAGAACAATGAGCAGTTCTTC. Filled out from reference TRBV19 and TRBJ2-1, the complete variable domain reads DGGITQSPKYLFRKEGQNVTLSCEQNLNHDAMYWYRQDPGQGLRLIYYSQIVNDFQKGDIAEGYSVSREKKESFPLTVTSAQKNPTAFYLCASNPSGKNNEQFFGPGTRLTVL.

V usage is TRBV19 and J usage is TRBJ2-3, with a possible D match to TRBD1 (6 bases). The V end lost 5 bases, the J end lost 1 base, and 10 bases lay between the germline ends. Per the germline V gene, CDR1 is LNHDA and CDR2 is SQIVND (reference sequence). The CDR3 runs 14 residues. The CDR3 region has the DNA TGTGCCAGTAGTGTGGACAGTCGCACAGATACGCAGTATTTT. Amino acids: CASSVDSRTDTQYF.

The J gene is TRBJ2-2, the V gene TRBV7-9; a possible D gene is TRBD2 (7 bases). The V and J ends lost 1 base and 3 bases respectively, with 15 bases between them. The CDR3 is made up of 17 amino acids. CDR1 SEHNR and CDR2 FQNEAQ come from the germline V gene (reference sequence). The CDR3 DNA sequence: TGTGCCAGCAGCTTAGAACGGGGGGCGCAAGACACCGGGGAGCTGTTTTTT. The encoded protein is CASSLERGAQDTGELFF.